Below are 14 T cell receptor beta chains sequenced from a single sample in a study of blood T cell repertoires in COVID-19. Using immunoSEQ multiplex PCR, the repertoire was profiled, and TCRdb retains in-frame clones only, with some absent. The sample yields approximately 350,000 clones, about 90% seen once. Sequenced: peripheral blood. Receptors originate from a woman between 50 and 59 years old with COVID-19, enrolled during active disease.

The sample holds one count of this clone. V and J are TRBV5-6 and TRBJ2-2, with 7 bases fitting TRBD1. This CDR3 is 17 amino acids long. Germline values: CDR1 SGHDT, CDR2 YYEEEE. The ends lost 4 bases at V and 3 bases at J; junction bases unmatched: 12. The DNA for the CDR3 is TGTGCCAGCAGCGCACGTACGGGACAGATTTACACCGGGGAGCTGTTTTTT. Amino acids: CASSARTGQIYTGELFF.

The genes are TRBV4-2 and TRBJ2-1, with TRBD1 identical over 7 bases. Germline values: CDR1 LGHNA, CDR2 YNFKEQ. This CDR3 comprises 15 residues. J was trimmed by 3 bases and V by 4 bases; bases with no gene match: 6. CDR3 loop: CASSLDRRNYNEQFF. CDR3 coding DNA: TGTGCCAGCAGCCTGGACAGGCGAAACTACAATGAGCAGTTCTTC.

The chain recombines TRBV5-4 with TRBJ2-1; TRBD1 agrees at 8 bases. Germline V gives CDR1 SGHNT, CDR2 YYREEE (reference sequence). V trimming: 1 base; J trimming: 10 bases; junction bases outside the gene matches: 10. The CDR3 loop spans 15 amino acids. Written as DNA, the CDR3 is TGTGCCAGCAGCTTGCAGGACAGGGCTATTTGGGAGCAGTTCTTC. It specifies CASSLQDRAIWEQFF.

The chain recombines TRBV4-3 with TRBJ2-3; possibly TRBD1 for D (5 bases). V dropped 4 bases and J dropped 5 bases, with 28 bases sitting between them. Germline CDR1 LGHNA, CDR2 YSLEER. This CDR3 contains 19 residues. Written as DNA, the CDR3 is TGCGCCAGCAGCCGCTATCTTCTGAGCCAAGGCAGGGCCGGAGATACGCAGTATTTT. The encoded protein is CASSRYLLSQGRAGDTQYF.

The chain carries TRBV5-6 and TRBJ2-3, with 8 bases aligning to TRBD2. CDR1 and CDR2 from the germline V gene are SGHDT and YYEEEE. The length of the CDR3 is 15 residues. The ends lost 6 bases at V and 5 bases at J; junction bases unmatched: 11. The CDR3 coding sequence is TGTGCCAGCACCCCGTATGTCGGGAGGGGAGATACGCAGTATTTT. Its translation: CASTPYVGRGDTQYF.

The chain couples TRBV19 to TRBJ2-7, with TRBD1 identical over 9 bases. This CDR3 spans 15 amino acids. Germline V gene sequence: CDR1 LNHDA, CDR2 SQIVND (reference sequence). The V segment lost 2 bases and the J segment 3 bases; nucleotides outside the gene matches: 5. The CDR3: CASSIRGTGNYEQYF. The CDR3 coding sequence is TGTGCCAGTAGTATACGAGGGACAGGGAACTACGAGCAGTACTTC.

Remarks on this clone: The same CDR3 arises from other DNA sequences in this sample as well. The rearrangement uses TRBV27 and TRBJ2-7; weak D call: TRBD1 (5 bases). This CDR3 has 12 residues. Trimming shortened V by 6 bases and J by 2 bases, and 8 bases separated the two germline ends. Germline assignment: CDR1 MNHEY and CDR2 SMNVEV (reference sequence). The CDR3 here is CASRGLAYEQYF. For the CDR3, the DNA is TGTGCCAGCAGGGGGCTTGCCTACGAGCAGTACTTC.

The chain carries TRBV10-1 and TRBJ2-7, with D maybe TRBD1 (5 bases). The CDR3 consists of 16 residues. Trimming pared 2 bases from V and 2 bases from J, leaving 16 bases between. From germline, CDR1 is WNHNN and CDR2 SYGVQD (reference sequence). The CDR3, as DNA: TGCGCCAGCAGTGAGGGAACAAGGACACCCGCCTACGAGCAGTACTTC. It codes for CASSEGTRTPAYEQYF.

CDR3: CASSLETGPREQYF. The CDR3 DNA sequence: TGTGCCAGCAGCTTAGAGACAGGTCCCCGGGAGCAGTACTTC. The chain carries TRBV11-2 and TRBJ2-7; a possible D gene is TRBD1 (6 bases). Trimming removed 0 bases at V and 7 bases at J, with 13 bases between. The germline V gene has CDR1 SGHAT and CDR2 FQNNGV. The length of the CDR3 is 14 residues.

The V call is TRBV7-6, the J call TRBJ2-7; 7 bases are a match to TRBD1. Germline loops: CDR1 SGHVS, CDR2 FNYEAQ. The CDR3 is made up of 15 amino acids. J was trimmed by 2 bases and V by 3 bases; bases with no gene match: 7. This CDR3 is CASSLGPGQPYEQYF. DNA of the CDR3: TGTGCCAGCAGCTTGGGACCGGGACAGCCCTACGAGCAGTACTTC.

The rearrangement joins TRBV10-1 to TRBJ2-1; 8 bases agree with TRBD2. Germline loops: CDR1 WNHNN, CDR2 SYGVQD (reference sequence). The V and J ends lost 5 bases and 4 bases, in that order; junction bases with no gene match: 19. The CDR3 is made up of 19 amino acids. CDR3 loop: CASSPGLGAKIPKYNEQFF. The CDR3 DNA reads TGCGCCAGCAGTCCGGGACTAGGGGCCAAGATACCTAAATACAATGAGCAGTTCTTC.

V gene TRBV7-9 combines with J gene TRBJ1-4; 7 nucleotides agree with TRBD1. The CDR3 is 15 residues long. The V and J ends lost 5 bases and 1 base, in that order; junction bases with no gene match: 4. The germline CDR1 and CDR2 sequences are SEHNR and FQNEAQ (reference sequence). CDR3 protein: CASSADRVTNEKLFF. DNA for the CDR3: TGTGCCAGCAGCGCCGACAGGGTAACTAATGAAAAACTGTTTTTT.

This chain uses TRBV27 with TRBJ2-3; the match to TRBD2 covers 8 bases. This CDR3 contains 16 residues. Germline V gene data show CDR1 as MNHEY and CDR2 as SMNVEV (reference sequence). Trimming cost V 3 bases and J 4 bases; bases outside gene matches: 9. The CDR3 DNA follows: TGTGCCAGCAGTTTCTTCGGTAGCGGGATCGCAGATACGCAGTATTTT. Protein sequence: CASSFFGSGIADTQYF.

CDR3 residues: CASRPTSGGYNEQFF. The DNA for the CDR3 is TGTGCCAGCAGGCCTACTAGCGGGGGATACAATGAGCAGTTCTTC. This rearrangement joins TRBV28 to TRBJ2-1; 11 bases match TRBD2. Losses at the gene ends were 6 bases for V and 4 bases for J; bases not matched to a gene: 5. The CDR3 runs to 15 residues. In germline, CDR1 is MDHEN, CDR2 SYDVKM.